A single sample gave rise to the 6 T cell receptor beta chains below, sequenced in a study of blood T cells in healthy people across ages. Then a second PCR, running roughly 7 to 11 cycles, was carried out with a sample-barcoded 5' primer and a J-beta primer mix. A single record per CDR3 protein comes from TCRdb applying MiXCR to the 5' RACE reads. Among 550,000 to 650,000 distinct CDR3 sequences listed, around 27% were seen once. These data also formed part of another study, on T cells of mothers and their children.

Sequences were obtained from blood. These receptors all come from a boy between 2 and 15 years old in good health.

This clonotype was seen a handful of times. This chain connects TRBV20-1 to TRBJ2-1; D possibly corresponds to TRBD2 (6 bases). Germline CDR1 DFQATT, CDR2 SNEGSKA (reference sequence). The CDR3 runs to 12 residues. Between the trimmed V and J ends, which lost 6 bases and 10 bases, there was a span of 16 bases. CDR3 loop: CSAGGRPGEQFF. CDR3 DNA: TGCAGTGCGGGTGGGAGGCCCGGCGAGCAGTTCTTC.

In DNA form, the CDR3 reads TGTGCCAGCAGCTTAAAGGGACTCTATACCGGGGAGCTGTTTTTT. Protein: CASSLKGLYTGELFF. The genes are TRBV7-3 and TRBJ2-2; a weak D match, TRBD2 (6 bases). Germline loops: CDR1 SGHTA, CDR2 FQGTGA. V lost 1 base and J lost 5, with 11 bases in between. The CDR3 sequence is 15 residues long.

This chain connects TRBV3-1 to TRBJ2-2; D is unclear. The germline CDR1 and CDR2 sequences are LGHDT and YNNKEL (reference sequence). The V end was cut by 1 base, the J end by 8 bases, with 5 bases between. There are 12 residues in the CDR3. As DNA, the CDR3 is TGTGCCAGCAGCCAAGCCAGGGGGGAGCTGTTTTTT. Protein: CASSQARGELFF.

The rearrangement links TRBV12-5 to TRBJ2-2, with no clear D. Germline lookup yields CDR1 LGHNT and CDR2 FRNRAP. The CDR3 loop spans 14 amino acids. V shed 1 base and J shed 4 bases, with 7 bases lying between them. The CDR3 DNA reads as TGTGCTAGTGGTTTGGACCCCCCCACCGGGGAGCTGTTTTTT. Translating gives CASGLDPPTGELFF.

This clonotype occurred a few times. The CDR3, as DNA: TGTGCCAGCACCCTAAGGGGGGCCGGATCCTACGAGCAGTACTTC. Amino acid sequence: CASTLRGAGSYEQYF. The chain links TRBV7-9 to TRBJ2-5, with D tentatively TRBD1 or TRBD2 (6 bases each). The J call may be in error: the DNA end matches TRBJ2-7 better. The length of the CDR3 is 15 residues. Germline values: CDR1 SEHNR, CDR2 FQNEAQ (reference sequence).

This clonotype was seen only a few times. V and J are TRBV29-1 and TRBJ2-5; D gene unclear. Trimming left V 4 bases short and J 4 bases short, with 13 bases between. Germline CDR1 SQVTM, CDR2 ANQGSEA. This CDR3 comprises 13 residues. CDR3 coding DNA: TGCAGCGTTGGTATGACCCATGGAGAGACCCAGTACTTC. This gives the protein CSVGMTHGETQYF.